Presented here are 28 T cell receptor beta chains from one specimen sequenced in a study of T cells in women clearing cervical HPV infection. Assay used: immunoSEQ multiplex PCR; TCRdb lists only in-frame clones, some missing. The sample table sets out about 20,000 clones. Material for sequencing was blood buffy coat. These TCRs come from a woman between 18 and 70 years old with a cervical HPV16 infection that either progressed to CIN3+ or cleared (not recorded which).

The DNA read from the CDR3 is TGTGCCAGCAGCTCAGCATTTCAGGGGGAAGAGACG. Translated, it gives CASSSAFQGEET. The entire CDR3 sequence reads CASSSAFQGEETQYF. The rearrangement uses TRBV11-1 and TRBJ2-3, with 7 bases fitting TRBD1. The CDR3 extends 3 residues past the end of the read, so its final part is completed from the germline J gene. The germline V gene encodes CDR1 SGHAT and CDR2 FQDESV (reference sequence). The CDR3 sequence is 15 residues long.

For this clone: The CDR3 is cut off 3 residues early in the read; its end comes from the germline J gene. This chain connects TRBV20-1 to TRBJ1-1, with a tentative D call TRBD1 (5 bases). Germline V gene sequence: CDR1 DFQATT, CDR2 SNEGSKA (reference sequence). The CDR3 runs to 14 residues. Trimming shortened V by 5 bases and J by 3 bases, and 16 bases separated the two germline ends. The covered CDR3 bases are TGCAGTGCTTCCCGGGGGGGACCTGACACTGAA. It codes for CSASRGGPDTE. The whole CDR3 sequence reads CSASRGGPDTEAFF.

Regarding this clone: The read comes to an end 3 residues before the CDR3 does, leaving the germline J gene to fill in the end. The J gene is TRBJ2-3, the V gene TRBV5-4; tentative D call: TRBD1 (6 bases). This CDR3 is 16 amino acids long. The V end was cut by 3 bases, the J end by 2 bases, with 16 bases between. Germline V CDR1 and CDR2: SGHNT, YYREEE (reference sequence). The CDR3: CASSSSLRGDTDTQYF. The covered CDR3 bases are TGTGCCAGCAGCTCGTCTCTCAGGGGAGACACAGATACG. The whole variable domain, filled in from reference TRBV5-4 and TRBJ2-3, reads ETGVTQSPTHLIKTRGQQVTLRCSSQSGHNTVSWYQQALGQGPQFIFQYYREEENGRGNFPPRFSGLQFPNYSSELNVNALELDDSALYLCASSSSLRGDTDTQYFGPGTRLTVL.

To note about this clone: The read terminates 3 residues ahead of where the CDR3 ends, so the germline J gene completes it. V usage is TRBV12-3 or TRBV12-4 and J usage is TRBJ2-2; either TRBD1 or TRBD2 may fit D (6 bases each). The CDR3 extends over 16 amino acids. Trimming stripped 4 bases from V and 6 bases from J, with 18 bases between. The DNA read from the CDR3 is TGTGCCAGCAGTTCAGGAGGGATAGGGGGAGCCGGGGAG. Encoded protein: CASSSGGIGGAGE. The complete CDR3 sequence is CASSSGGIGGAGELFF.

As regards this clone: The CDR3 extends 3 residues past the end of the read, so its final part is completed from the germline J gene. The rearrangement uses TRBV2 and TRBJ2-4; 10 nucleotides align to TRBD1. The CDR3 loop spans 16 amino acids. In germline, CDR1 is SNHLY, CDR2 FYNNEI. The sequenced part of the CDR3 DNA is TGTGCCAGCAAGACCGGGACAGGGGCGGCTCAAGAGACT. Protein: CASKTGTGAAQET. The full CDR3 reads CASKTGTGAAQETQYF.

In regard to this clone: The DNA ends 3 residues before the CDR3 does, and the rest of the CDR3 is filled in from the germline J gene. The identical CDR3 is also encoded by other nucleotide sequences in the sample. J is TRBJ2-3 and V is TRBV18; D is possibly TRBD2 (6 bases). The V end lost 4 bases, the J end lost 3 bases, and 11 bases lay between the germline ends. The V gene's germline CDR1 is KGHSH and CDR2 LQKENI. The CDR3 contains 14 residues. This CDR3 reads CASSRRASTDTQYF. Partial CDR3 DNA: TGTGCCAGCTCACGGAGGGCAAGTACAGATACG.

As to this clone: The CDR3 end lies 3 residues beyond the end of the read and is filled in from the germline J gene. The gene calls are TRBV18 and TRBJ2-3; D might be TRBD1 (5 bases). CDR3 length equals 14 residues. Germline lookup yields CDR1 KGHSH and CDR2 LQKENI. The CDR3 region is CASSPGALNQPQYF. Incomplete CDR3 DNA: TGTGCCAGCTCACCAGGGGCCCTCAATCAGCCG. The full variable domain, completed using reference TRBV18 and TRBJ2-3, is NAGVMQNPRHLVRRRGQEARLRCSPMKGHSHVYWYRQLPEEGLKFMVYLQKENIIDESGMPKERFSAEFPKEGPSILRIQQVVRGDSAAYFCASSPGALNQPQYFGPGTRLTVL.

With regard to this clone: With the read ending 3 residues before the CDR3 end, the germline J gene is used to fill in that end. The chain uses TRBV19 and TRBJ2-2, with 8 bases that match TRBD1. Germline values: CDR1 LNHDA, CDR2 SQIVND (reference sequence). This CDR3 contains 16 residues. CDR3 protein: CASSNWQGATNEKLFF. The CDR3 bases that were read are TGTGCCAGTAGTAATTGGCAGGGGGCAACTAATGAAAAG.

According to its frequency, this clone is medium-sized (0.01 to 0.1%). The missing CDR3 end, 3 residues past where the read stops, is filled in from the germline J gene. The V and J genes are TRBV7-1 and TRBJ2-1; 14 nucleotides align to TRBD2. TRBV7-1 is annotated as an ORF whose role is uncertain. CDR3 size: 21 residues. V lost 3 bases to trimming and J lost 8 bases; unmatched junction nucleotides: 21. The CDR3 loop is CASSSPMRSGATSGGAHEQFF. The CDR3 DNA, read in part, is TGTGCCAGCAGCTCCCCCATGAGGTCAGGGGCGACTAGCGGGGGGGCCCATGAG.

Turning to this clone: Read coverage stops 3 residues before the CDR3 terminus; the germline J gene supplies the remainder. The chain uses TRBV2 and TRBJ2-3; 8 positions match TRBD2. CDR1 is SNHLY and CDR2 is FYNNEI in the germline V gene. The CDR3 spans 16 residues. Unmatched junction bases numbered 8, after V lost 0 bases and J lost 6 bases. The CDR3 bases that were read are TGTGCCAGCAGTGAAGCCCTAGCGGGTGGAGGGGATACG. It specifies CASSEALAGGGDT. The full-length CDR3 reads as CASSEALAGGGDTQYF. The full variable domain, with the rest looked up from reference TRBV2 and TRBJ2-3, is EPEVTQTPSHQVTQMGQEVILRCVPISNHLYFYWYRQILGQKVEFLVSFYNNEISEKSEIFDDQFSVERPDGSNFTLKIRSTKLEDSAMYFCASSEALAGGGDTQYFGPGTRLTVL.

About this clone: The read is 3 residues too short to cover the CDR3 end, so that end is filled in from the germline J gene. The chain links TRBV6-2 or TRBV6-3 to TRBJ2-3; 7 bases are a match to TRBD1. Per the germline V gene, CDR1 is MNHEY and CDR2 is SVGEGT. The length of the CDR3 is 13 residues. The CDR3 sequence is CASSPQTGQPQYF. Incomplete CDR3 DNA: TGTGCCAGCAGTCCCCAGACAGGGCAGCCG.

As concerns this clone: The sequence runs out 3 residues before the end of the CDR3; the remainder is reconstructed from the germline J gene. The J gene is TRBJ2-7, the V gene TRBV6-1; weak D call: TRBD1 (6 bases). Germline CDR1 reads MNHNS; CDR2 reads SASEGT. The CDR3 extends over 14 amino acids. Trimming cost V 1 base and J 3 bases, with 10 bases left between them. Incomplete CDR3 DNA: TGTGCCAGCAGTGAAGTGCAGGGGTACTACGAG. Protein sequence: CASSEVQGYYE. The whole CDR3 reads CASSEVQGYYEQYF.

A note on this clone: The read is 3 residues too short to cover the CDR3 end, so that end is filled in from the germline J gene. The rearrangement links TRBV28 to TRBJ1-1, with 11 bases fitting TRBD1. CDR1 and CDR2 from the germline V gene are MDHEN and SYDVKM. After removal of 5 bases from V and 3 bases from J, the junction contained 5 bases not matched to a gene. The CDR3 sequence is 15 residues long. The CDR3 spells CASSPGQGADTEAFF. CDR3 DNA (partial): TGTGCCAGCAGTCCCGGACAGGGGGCGGACACTGAA.

The sequenced CDR3 bases are TGTGCCAGCACTTCAGGGGGCCTGGTCTATGGT. Translated, it gives CASTSGGLVYG. Given in full, the CDR3 is CASTSGGLVYGQYF. The chain uses TRBV6-2 or TRBV6-3 and TRBJ2-4; 8 positions agree with TRBD1. The read comes to an end 3 residues before the CDR3 does, leaving the germline J gene to fill in the end. Germline CDR1 MNHEY, CDR2 SVGEGT. The CDR3 spans 14 residues.

Note on this clone: The CDR3 end lies 3 residues beyond the end of the read and is filled in from the germline J gene. This chain uses TRBV7-9 with TRBJ2-5; 7 bases are shared with TRBD1. V lost 4 bases to trimming and J lost 1 base; unmatched junction nucleotides: 6. The CDR3 contains 15 residues. In germline, CDR1 is SEHNR, CDR2 FQNEAQ (reference sequence). The CDR3 bases that were read are TGTGCCAGCAGCTCGACAGGGAGCCTCCAAGAGACC. Residues: CASSSTGSLQET. The whole CDR3 is CASSSTGSLQETQYF.

Regarding this clone: The read terminates 3 residues before the CDR3 end, so the remaining end is supplied by the germline J gene. V gene TRBV19 combines with J gene TRBJ2-3; weak D call: TRBD2 (5 bases). The CDR3 covers 14 residues. Germline-derived CDR1 and CDR2 are LNHDA and SQIVND (reference sequence). V gave up 2 bases and J gave up 6 bases, with 12 bases separating them. The part of the CDR3 DNA that was read is TGTGCCAGTAGTATAACGCGCGGGCAGGATACG. Translation gives CASSITRGQDT. The whole CDR3 protein is CASSITRGQDTQYF.

As for this clone: Mismatch with germline at one junction end may stem from a read error. The DNA ends 3 residues before the CDR3 does, and the rest of the CDR3 is filled in from the germline J gene. The chain links TRBV2 to TRBJ1-1; perhaps TRBD1 as D (5 bases). Germline CDR1 SNHLY, CDR2 FYNNEI. The CDR3 covers 15 residues. The CDR3 loop is CASRPGGYLNTDAFF. The part of the CDR3 DNA that was read is TGTGCCAGCAGACCGGGGGGGTACTTGAACACTGAC.

As for this clone: The read stops 3 residues short of the end of the CDR3; the missing end is completed from the germline J gene. The rearrangement joins TRBV7-6 to TRBJ1-5, with 8 bases that match TRBD1. The CDR3 is 14 amino acids. CDR1 is SGHVS, CDR2 FNYEAQ, per germline. J lost 9 bases, V lost 5 bases, and 9 bases had no gene match. The CDR3 sequence: CASSTGQGMGPQHF. CDR3 bases read: TGTGCCAGCAGCACTGGACAGGGAATGGGGCCC. Based on the CDR3 plus reference TRBV7-6 and TRBJ1-5, the full variable domain is GAGVSQSPRYKVTKRGQDVALRCDPISGHVSLYWYRQALGQGPEFLTYFNYEAQQDKSGLPNDRFSAERPEGSISTLTIQRTEQRDSAMYRCASSTGQGMGPQHFGDGTRLSIL.

A remark on this clone: The read falls 3 residues short of the CDR3 end, and the missing part is taken from the germline J gene. J is TRBJ1-2 and V is TRBV7-2, with 11 bases aligning to TRBD1. Germline lookup yields CDR1 SGHTA and CDR2 FQGNSA. There are 14 residues in the CDR3. The CDR3 spells CASDLMDRGRGYTF. The sequenced part of the CDR3 DNA is TGTGCCAGCGACTTAATGGACAGGGGGCGAGGC.

Details on this clone: The read stops 3 residues short of the end of the CDR3; the missing end is completed from the germline J gene. This chain connects TRBV7-9 to TRBJ2-1; possibly TRBD2 for D (5 bases). CDR1 is SEHNR and CDR2 is FQNEAQ in the germline V gene (reference sequence). The CDR3 has 14 amino acids. V was shortened by 2 bases and J by 0 bases, with 5 bases between the two germline ends. The CDR3 here is CASSLTSSYNEQFF. The CDR3 bases that were read are TGTGCCAGCAGCTTAACTAGCTCCTACAATGAG.

In regard to this clone: The read is 3 residues too short to cover the CDR3 end, so that end is filled in from the germline J gene. This specimen includes other DNA sequences encoding the same CDR3. The chain joins TRBV7-8 to TRBJ1-3; tentatively, D is TRBD1 (6 bases). The length of the CDR3 is 13 residues. Per germline, CDR1 SGHVS and CDR2 FQNEAQ. The V end lost 5 bases, the J end lost 6 bases, and 11 bases lay between the germline ends. The CDR3 sequence: CASSQDRANTIYF. Partial CDR3 DNA: TGTGCCAGCAGCCAGGACAGAGCAAACACC.

On this clone: The CDR3 goes on 3 residues after the read ends, and that part is filled in from the germline J gene. The gene calls are TRBV10-3 and TRBJ1-1; tentative D call: TRBD1 (5 bases). V dropped 4 bases and J dropped 4 bases, with 10 bases sitting between them. CDR1 is ENHRY, CDR2 SYGVKD, per germline. The CDR3 totals 13 residues. The part of the CDR3 DNA that was read is TGTGCCATCAGTGGGGCCAGGGCCACTGAA. Translated, it gives CAISGARATE. The CDR3 in full is CAISGARATEAFF.

Comments on this clone: Sequence at one end of the junction differs from germline and may be a read error. Read coverage stops 3 residues before the CDR3 terminus; the germline J gene supplies the remainder. This same CDR3 is encoded by further DNA sequences in the sample. The chain carries TRBV19 and TRBJ1-2; 7 bases align to TRBD1. Germline loops: CDR1 LNHDA, CDR2 SQIVND (reference sequence). The length of the CDR3 is 12 residues. CDR3 sequence reads: CASSRGQNGYTF. The covered CDR3 bases are TGTGCCAGTAGTAGGGGACAGAATGGT.

Of note for this clone: The DNA ends 3 residues before the CDR3 does, and the rest of the CDR3 is filled in from the germline J gene. The chain is built from TRBV7-8 and TRBJ2-3; 9 bases fit TRBD1. CDR1 and CDR2 from the germline V gene are SGHVS and FQNEAQ. J gave up 1 base and V 2 bases, and 1 base lay outside the gene matches. There are 15 residues in the CDR3. This CDR3 reads CASSLRDRGTDTQYF. Partial CDR3 DNA: TGTGCCAGCAGCTTAAGGGACAGGGGCACAGATACG.

As to this clone: The read is 3 residues too short to cover the CDR3 end, so that end is filled in from the germline J gene. This sequence joins TRBV7-9 and TRBJ2-3; maybe TRBD2 (5 bases). The CDR3 spans 12 residues. CDR1 and CDR2 (germline): SEHNR, FQNEAQ (reference sequence). Incomplete CDR3 DNA: TGTGCCAGCAGCGCCCGGGGAAAAACG. Translating it yields CASSARGKT. The whole CDR3 reads CASSARGKTQYF.

Details on this clone: The junction departs from germline at one end; a sequencing error may be responsible. The CDR3 goes on 3 residues after the read ends, and that part is filled in from the germline J gene. Different DNA sequences within this sample yield the same CDR3. The rearrangement links TRBV2 to TRBJ1-3; D is possibly TRBD1 (5 bases). This CDR3 has 12 amino acids. The germline CDR1 and CDR2 sequences are SNHLY and FYNNEI. CDR3 sequence: CASRGVGNTIYF. The sequenced CDR3 bases are TGTGCCAGCAGAGGGGTTGGAAACACA.

This clone is identified as medium-sized (0.01 to 0.1%) from frequency. The read is 3 residues too short to cover the CDR3 end, so that end is filled in from the germline J gene. This chain links TRBV7-3 with TRBJ2-3; D is uncertain. The CDR3 has 14 amino acids. The V gene's germline CDR1 is SGHTA and CDR2 FQGTGA. Between the trimmed V and J ends, which lost 1 base and 4 bases, there was a span of 9 bases. The CDR3 DNA, read in part, is TGTGCCAGCAGCTTAAGCAGGAACGCAGATACG. Translated, it gives CASSLSRNADT. In full, the CDR3 reads CASSLSRNADTQYF.

As to this clone: The read halts 3 residues ahead of the CDR3 end, with the missing end drawn from the germline J gene. V gene TRBV2 combines with J gene TRBJ1-2, with 7 bases that match TRBD1. The J segment lost 4 bases and the V segment lost 0 bases, leaving 17 bases of the junction unmatched. Germline V gene lookup returns CDR1 SNHLY and CDR2 FYNNEI. This CDR3 contains 19 residues. The CDR3 spells CASSEASYIEVGGGYGYTF. The sequenced part of the CDR3 DNA is TGTGCCAGCAGTGAAGCGAGCTATATCGAGGTAGGGGGCGGCTATGGC.